Listed here are 23 T cell receptor beta chains from one sample, sequenced in a study of T cell clones after liver transplantation (dated by TCRdb to the late 2010s). The time point label for this specimen denotes: pre-transplant. The method was the immunoSEQ multiplex PCR assay. TCRdb retrieved this table from immuneACCESS and kept in-frame rearrangements only. Not all clones are present; in checked studies, unresolved V genes account for under half, and no reason is known for the remainder. This sample is represented by about 74,000 clones; about four fifths of them were singletons. The ten most abundant clones make up 0.6% of the sample. The starting material was CD4+ T cells from blood, obtained before liver transplant. Source of these receptors: a human donor who received a liver transplant.

The chain links TRBV18 to TRBJ2-2; 10 bases map to TRBD2. Unmatched junction bases numbered 12, after V lost 6 bases and J lost 5 bases. The germline CDR1 and CDR2 sequences are KGHSH and LQKENI. The CDR3 is 17 amino acids. The chain's CDR3 is CASSRTRSGRKTGELFF. DNA for the CDR3: TGTGCCAGCTCCCGAACCCGTAGCGGGAGGAAGACCGGGGAGCTGTTTTTT.

J is TRBJ1-5 and V is TRBV2; no clear D. Trimming removed 6 bases from V and 3 bases from J, with 21 bases in between. The germline gives CDR1 SNHLY, CDR2 FYNNEI. The CDR3 has 17 residues. This chain's CDR3 is CASSAKSLRWVNQPQHF. CDR3 coding DNA: TGTGCCAGCAGCGCGAAGAGTCTACGTTGGGTCAATCAGCCCCAGCATTTT.

The chain links TRBV14 to TRBJ2-2; no reliable D call. The germline V and J ends were trimmed by 1 base and 0 bases, with 9 bases remaining between them. The CDR3 totals 16 residues. Germline CDR1 is SGHDN and CDR2 is FVKESK. CDR3 nucleotide sequence: TGTGCCAGCAGCCAAGTAATCCTCGCGAACACCGGGGAGCTGTTTTTT. It specifies CASSQVILANTGELFF.

The chain is built from TRBV5-4 and TRBJ1-2; 9 bases are shared with TRBD1. The CDR3 is 15 amino acids. J was trimmed by 7 bases and V by 4 bases; bases with no gene match: 11. Germline V gene lookup returns CDR1 SGHNT and CDR2 YYREEE (reference sequence). CDR3 loop: CASSLHRGRVPGYTF. Here the CDR3 DNA reads TGTGCCAGCAGCCTCCACAGGGGGCGGGTTCCTGGCTACACCTTC.

J is TRBJ1-3 and V is TRBV19; D not resolved. The germline V gene encodes CDR1 LNHDA and CDR2 SQIVND (reference sequence). V gave up 5 bases and J gave up 0 bases, with 14 bases separating them. The CDR3 length is 16 residues. For the CDR3, the DNA is TGTGCCAGTAGTTGGACTGGACCGACCTCTGGAAACACCATATATTTT. The encoded protein is CASSWTGPTSGNTIYF.

The rearrangement links TRBV5-1 to TRBJ2-7, with 8 positions matching TRBD1. Losses at the gene ends were 7 bases for V and 6 bases for J; bases not matched to a gene: 6. The V gene's germline CDR1 is SGHRS and CDR2 YFSETQ. This CDR3 is built from 12 residues. The CDR3 loop is CASGQGAFEQYF. The CDR3, as DNA: TGCGCCAGCGGCCAGGGGGCGTTCGAGCAGTACTTC.

This chain links TRBV9 with TRBJ2-2; 7 bases match TRBD2. The V gene's germline CDR1 is SGDLS and CDR2 YYNGEE. This CDR3 has 15 amino acids. The V and J ends lost 0 bases and 12 bases, in that order; junction bases with no gene match: 11. This chain's CDR3 is CASSVDGTTYAQLFF. CDR3 bases: TGTGCCAGCAGCGTAGATGGGACTACGTACGCGCAGCTGTTTTTT.

Concerning this clone itself: Relative to the germline gene, one junction end is altered; a read error may explain this. The V and J genes are TRBV7-2 and TRBJ2-5; TRBD1 matches 7 bases. The CDR3 has 13 residues. In germline, CDR1 is SGHTA, CDR2 FQGNSA. CDR3: CASNLGGGETQYF. CDR3 DNA sequence: TGTGCCAGCAACTTAGGGGGCGGGGAGACCCAGTACTTC.

The CDR3 DNA follows: TGTGCCAGCAGCTACCAAGAGACCCAGTACTTC. Protein: CASSYQETQYF. V usage is TRBV11-2 and J usage is TRBJ2-5; D is ambiguous. V dropped 4 bases and J dropped 0 bases, with 0 bases sitting between them. The CDR3 is 11 residues long. Per the germline V gene, CDR1 is SGHAT and CDR2 is FQNNGV.

V usage is TRBV2 and J usage is TRBJ1-2; 8 positions agree with TRBD1. The V gene's germline CDR1 is SNHLY and CDR2 FYNNEI. Germline trimming cut 6 bases from V and 4 bases from J; bases unmatched to any gene: 10. CDR3 length: 15 amino acids. In DNA form, the CDR3 reads TGTGCCAGCAGCCCTCAGGGGGCGCCAGGCTATGGCTACACCTTC. This codes for CASSPQGAPGYGYTF. Looking up the rest from reference TRBV2 and TRBJ1-2 gives the full variable domain: EPEVTQTPSHQVTQMGQEVILRCVPISNHLYFYWYRQILGQKVEFLVSFYNNEISEKSEIFDDQFSVERPDGSNFTLKIRSTKLEDSAMYFCASSPQGAPGYGYTFGSGTRLTVV.

This clone was counted between two and nine times. This sequence joins TRBV5-1 and TRBJ2-1; 8 positions match TRBD2. From germline, CDR1 is SGHRS and CDR2 YFSETQ. V lost 4 bases to trimming and J lost 0 bases; unmatched junction nucleotides: 9. CDR3 length: 17 residues. The CDR3 region is CASSALLAEFSYNEQFF. In DNA form, the CDR3 reads TGCGCCAGCAGCGCCCTACTAGCGGAGTTCTCCTACAATGAGCAGTTCTTC.

The CDR3 here is CAGKQVMNTEAFF. CDR3 nucleotides: TGTGCCGGAAAACAGGTGATGAACACTGAAGCTTTCTTT. J is TRBJ1-1 and V is TRBV6-6; D may be TRBD1 (5 bases). Trimming left V 11 bases short and J 0 bases short, with 13 bases between. CDR1 and CDR2 (germline): MNHNY, SVGAGI (reference sequence). The CDR3 extends over 13 amino acids.

The rearrangement joins TRBV30 to TRBJ1-1, with a tentative D call TRBD1 (5 bases). Germline loops: CDR1 GTSNPN, CDR2 SVGIG (reference sequence). This CDR3 has 11 amino acids. V was pared by 2 bases and J by 7 bases, with 8 bases between. The CDR3 bases are TGTGCCTGGAGTCGGCAGGGTGAAGCTTTCTTT. Translation gives CAWSRQGEAFF.

This rearrangement joins TRBV29-1 to TRBJ2-2, with D possibly TRBD2 on 5 matching bases. Germline CDR1 SQVTM, CDR2 ANQGSEA. The CDR3 runs to 12 residues. The germline V and J ends were trimmed by 6 bases and 2 bases, with 7 bases remaining between them. CDR3 in DNA: TGCAGCGTAGGGAGAAACACCGGGGAGCTGTTTTTT. As protein: CSVGRNTGELFF.

The V gene is TRBV11-2, the J gene TRBJ2-1, with D maybe TRBD2 (6 bases). The CDR3 contains 14 residues. Trimming shortened V by 3 bases and J by 9 bases, and 15 bases separated the two germline ends. Germline V CDR1 and CDR2: SGHAT, FQNNGV. The CDR3 spells CASSLGLTRSEQFF. CDR3 bases: TGTGCCAGCAGCTTGGGACTCACGCGGAGTGAGCAGTTCTTC. Full variable domain (missing parts from reference TRBV11-2 and TRBJ2-1): EAGVAQSPRYKIIEKRQSVAFWCNPISGHATLYWYQQILGQGPKLLIQFQNNGVVDDSQLPKDRFSAERLKGVDSTLKIQPAKLEDSAVYLCASSLGLTRSEQFFGPGTRLTVL.

The CDR3 loop is CASSRYLGQPGTEAFF. CDR3 coding DNA: TGCGCCAGCAGCCGCTACCTCGGACAGCCCGGCACTGAAGCTTTCTTT. V and J are TRBV4-3 and TRBJ1-1; TRBD1 might be the D (6 bases). This CDR3 is built from 16 residues. Germline V gene data show CDR1 as LGHNA and CDR2 as YSLEER. Deletions cut 4 bases from V and 4 bases from J, with 19 bases between.

This chain links TRBV7-2 with TRBJ1-1; perhaps TRBD1 as D (6 bases). Between the trimmed V and J ends, which lost 5 bases and 3 bases, there was a span of 22 bases. CDR1 is SGHTA, CDR2 FQGNSA, per germline. This CDR3 comprises 17 residues. The DNA of the CDR3 is TGTGCCAGCAGCGCTACAAGACAGGTCGGGGCCGACACTGAAGCTTTCTTT. Its translation is CASSATRQVGADTEAFF. The complete variable domain, with remaining parts taken from reference TRBV7-2 and TRBJ1-1, reads GAGVSQSPSNKVTEKGKDVELRCDPISGHTALYWYRQSLGQGLEFLIYFQGNSAPDKSGLPSDRFSAERTGGSVSTLTIQRTQQEDSAVYLCASSATRQVGADTEAFFGQGTRLTVV.

This chain joins TRBV7-2 and TRBJ2-2; TRBD2 agrees at 7 bases. After removal of 0 bases from V and 6 bases from J, the junction contained 1 base not matched to a gene. The CDR3 runs to 14 residues. Looked up from germline, CDR1 is SGHTA and CDR2 is FQGNSA. For the CDR3, the DNA is TGTGCCAGCAGCTTAGCGGGAGGGGCCGGGGAGCTGTTTTTT. Protein: CASSLAGGAGELFF.

The chain employs TRBV5-1 and TRBJ2-7; 8 nucleotides align to TRBD1. The CDR3 covers 16 residues. CDR1 and CDR2 from the germline V gene are SGHRS and YFSETQ. The V gene end was trimmed by 7 bases and the J gene end by 0 bases; junction bases not matched to a gene: 12. CDR3 sequence (DNA): TGCGCCAGCGCCCGAGGAGGACAGGGCTTCTCCTACGAGCAGTACTTC. Its protein is CASARGGQGFSYEQYF.

This chain uses TRBV6-4 with TRBJ2-1; 11 positions agree with TRBD2. V trimming: 2 bases; J trimming: 4 bases; junction bases outside the gene matches: 7. The germline gives CDR1 MRHNA, CDR2 SNTAGT. CDR3 size: 17 residues. CDR3 in DNA: TGTGCCAGCAGTGACAACGCCGGGACTAGCGGATACAATGAGCAGTTCTTC. It is translated as CASSDNAGTSGYNEQFF.

The rearrangement uses TRBV7-3 and TRBJ2-3; TRBD1 or TRBD2 may be the D gene (5 bases each). CDR3 size: 15 residues. The V gene's germline CDR1 is SGHTA and CDR2 FQGTGA. The V gene lost 11 bases and the J gene lost 0 bases, with 18 bases spanning the gap. CDR3 loop: CASGLGVTSTDTQYF. Written as DNA, the CDR3 is TGTGCCTCGGGCCTGGGGGTTACTAGCACAGATACGCAGTATTTT.

The rearrangement joins TRBV6-6 to TRBJ2-2; the match to TRBD1 covers 7 bases. The CDR3 extends over 15 amino acids. The germline V gene encodes CDR1 MNHNY and CDR2 SVGAGI (reference sequence). V was pared by 2 bases and J by 6 bases, with 6 bases of the junction left unmatched. The CDR3, as DNA: TGTGCCAGCAGTTACGTAGGGGGCATGGCCGGGGAGCTGTTTTTT. Its protein is CASSYVGGMAGELFF.

J is TRBJ2-3 and V is TRBV28; D is possibly TRBD2 (5 bases). V shed 4 bases and J shed 2 bases, with 13 bases lying between them. The CDR3 runs to 15 residues. The germline V gene encodes CDR1 MDHEN and CDR2 SYDVKM. Written as DNA, the CDR3 is TGTGCCAGCAGTTCACATTCGGACTTCACAGATACGCAGTATTTT. It codes for CASSSHSDFTDTQYF.